These 8 T cell receptor beta chains share one sample of origin, sequenced in a study of shared clonotypes between healthy human individuals. The protocol was immunoSEQ multiplex PCR, while the TCRdb copy is restricted to in-frame clones and leaves out a portion. The repertoire has roughly 1.4 million clones, 98% of them found once; the top ten carry 0.36%. The sequenced sample was naive CD4+ T cells sorted from blood. The subset was: CD45RA+ positively selected. The receptors stem from a man aged 25-45 years in good health.

This chain connects TRBV29-1 to TRBJ2-5; D unclear. This CDR3 has 13 amino acids. Germline V gene lookup returns CDR1 SQVTM and CDR2 ANQGSEA. The V end was cut by 4 bases, the J end by 1 base, with 10 bases between. The CDR3 region has the DNA TGCAGCGTTGTTAGAGGATTCCAAGAGACCCAGTACTTC. This translates into CSVVRGFQETQYF.

This CDR3 is CASSYSRYETQYF. The CDR3, as DNA: TGTGCCAGCAGTTACTCGAGATATGAGACCCAGTACTTC. J is TRBJ2-5 and V is TRBV6-5, with D unclear. The CDR3 loop spans 13 amino acids. V was clipped by 0 bases and J by 5 bases, with 7 bases between them. Per germline, CDR1 MNHEY and CDR2 SVGAGI.

This chain joins TRBV5-1 and TRBJ1-4, with 7 bases identical to TRBD1. Trimming took 4 bases from V and 1 from J; bases not matched to a gene: 4. Germline values: CDR1 SGHRS, CDR2 YFSETQ. This CDR3 is 15 amino acids long. CDR3 sequence (DNA): TGCGCCAGCAGCAAGAACAGGGGAACTAATGAAAAACTGTTTTTT. Its translation is CASSKNRGTNEKLFF.

In its sample, this clone was seen once. V usage is TRBV6-5 and J usage is TRBJ2-1, with D uncertain. CDR3 length: 15 residues. Trimming cost V 3 bases and J 7 bases, with 16 bases left between them. Germline-derived CDR1 and CDR2 are MNHEY and SVGAGI. CDR3 sequence: CASSYSVSVGNEQFF. The CDR3 DNA is TGTGCCAGCAGTTATTCAGTCTCAGTGGGGAATGAGCAGTTCTTC.

The rearrangement links TRBV11-2 to TRBJ1-2; D is unresolved. V lost 6 bases and J lost 1, with 6 bases in between. There are 12 residues in the CDR3. The V gene's germline CDR1 is SGHAT and CDR2 FQNNGV. CDR3 coding DNA: TGTGCCAGCAGTTTGAGTAACTATGGCTACACCTTC. Amino acids: CASSLSNYGYTF. The full variable domain, in which reference TRBV11-2 and TRBJ1-2 provide the parts outside the CDR3, is EAGVAQSPRYKIIEKRQSVAFWCNPISGHATLYWYQQILGQGPKLLIQFQNNGVVDDSQLPKDRFSAERLKGVDSTLKIQPAKLEDSAVYLCASSLSNYGYTFGSGTRLTVV.

V usage is TRBV5-4 and J usage is TRBJ2-5, with D perhaps TRBD1 (6 bases). Trimming removed 3 bases at V and 4 bases at J, with 13 bases between. Germline-derived CDR1 and CDR2 are SGHNT and YYREEE (reference sequence). CDR3 size: 14 residues. CDR3 region: CASSSLTGTETQYF. The CDR3 DNA is TGTGCCAGCAGCTCCCTGACAGGTACAGAGACCCAGTACTTC.

The chain is built from TRBV25-1 and TRBJ2-5; no reliable D call. The germline CDR1 and CDR2 sequences are MGHDK and SYGVNS. Deletions cut 2 bases from V and 2 bases from J, with 9 bases between. The CDR3 runs 14 residues. The CDR3 loop reads CASSERARQETQYF. CDR3 bases: TGTGCCAGCAGTGAACGAGCCCGGCAAGAGACCCAGTACTTC.

The chain uses TRBV7-9 and TRBJ1-4, with D possibly TRBD1 on 5 matching bases. The CDR3 contains 15 residues. Germline CDR1 is SEHNR and CDR2 is FQNEAQ (reference sequence). The ends were cut back, 3 bases at V and 8 bases at J, with 16 bases in the middle. In DNA form, the CDR3 reads TGTGCCAGCAGCTTGTCCCCAGGCAGGGACGAAAAACTGTTTTTT. This encodes CASSLSPGRDEKLFF.